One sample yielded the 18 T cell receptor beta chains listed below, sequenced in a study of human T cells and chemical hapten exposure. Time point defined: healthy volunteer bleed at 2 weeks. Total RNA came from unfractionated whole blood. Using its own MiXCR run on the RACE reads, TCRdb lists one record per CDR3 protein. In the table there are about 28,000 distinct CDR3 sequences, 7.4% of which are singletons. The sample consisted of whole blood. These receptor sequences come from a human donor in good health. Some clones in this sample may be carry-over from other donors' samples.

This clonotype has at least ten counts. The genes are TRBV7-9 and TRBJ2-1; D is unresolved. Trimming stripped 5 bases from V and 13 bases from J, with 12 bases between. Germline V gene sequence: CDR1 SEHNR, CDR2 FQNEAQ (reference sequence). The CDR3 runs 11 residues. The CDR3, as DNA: TGTGCCAGCAGCCTCGGCCTCGACCAGTTCTTC. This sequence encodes CASSLGLDQFF.

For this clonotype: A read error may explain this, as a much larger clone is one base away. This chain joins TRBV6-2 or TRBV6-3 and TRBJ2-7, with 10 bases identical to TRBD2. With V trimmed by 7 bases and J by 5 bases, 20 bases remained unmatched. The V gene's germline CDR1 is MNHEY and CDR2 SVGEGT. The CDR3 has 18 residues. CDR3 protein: CASNHPGLAGADSDEQYF. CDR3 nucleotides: TGTGCCAGCAACCACCCGGGGCTAGCGGGGGCCGATTCCGACGAGCAGTACTTC.

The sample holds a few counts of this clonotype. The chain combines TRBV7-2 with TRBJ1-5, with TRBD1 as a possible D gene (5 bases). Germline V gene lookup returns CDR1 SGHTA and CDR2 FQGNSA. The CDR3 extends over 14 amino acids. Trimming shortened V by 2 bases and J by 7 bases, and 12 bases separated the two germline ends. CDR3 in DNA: TGTGCCAGCAGCTTAACAGAGGGGAGGCAGCCCCAGCATTTT. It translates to CASSLTEGRQPQHF.

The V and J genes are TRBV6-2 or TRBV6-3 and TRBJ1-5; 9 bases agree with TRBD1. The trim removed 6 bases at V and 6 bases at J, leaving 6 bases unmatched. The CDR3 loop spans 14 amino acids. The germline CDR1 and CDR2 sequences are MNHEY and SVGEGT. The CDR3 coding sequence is TGTGCCAGCAGGCAGACAGGGGGAGGTCAGCCCCAGCATTTT. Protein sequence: CASRQTGGGQPQHF.

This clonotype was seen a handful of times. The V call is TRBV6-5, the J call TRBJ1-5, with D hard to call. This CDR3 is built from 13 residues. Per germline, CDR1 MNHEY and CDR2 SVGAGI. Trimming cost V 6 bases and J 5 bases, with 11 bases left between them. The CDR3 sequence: CASSLRRDQPQHF. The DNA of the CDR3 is TGTGCCAGCAGCCTAAGGCGTGATCAGCCCCAGCATTTT.

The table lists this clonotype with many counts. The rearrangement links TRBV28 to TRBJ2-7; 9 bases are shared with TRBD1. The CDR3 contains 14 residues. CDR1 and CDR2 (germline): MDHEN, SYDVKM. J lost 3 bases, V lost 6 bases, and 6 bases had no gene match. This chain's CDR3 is CASRRQGVGYEQYF. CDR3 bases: TGTGCCAGCAGACGACAGGGGGTAGGCTACGAGCAGTACTTC.

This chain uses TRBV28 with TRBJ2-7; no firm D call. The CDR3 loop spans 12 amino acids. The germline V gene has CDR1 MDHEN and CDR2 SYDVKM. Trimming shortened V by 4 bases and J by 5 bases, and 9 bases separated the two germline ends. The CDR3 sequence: CASSSGRNEQYF. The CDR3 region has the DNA TGTGCCAGCAGTTCCGGACGCAACGAGCAGTACTTC. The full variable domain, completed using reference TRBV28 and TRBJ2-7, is DVKVTQSSRYLVKRTGEKVFLECVQDMDHENMFWYRQDPGLGLRLIYFSYDVKMKEKGDIPEGYSVSREKKERFSLILESASTNQTSMYLCASSSGRNEQYFGPGTRLTVT.

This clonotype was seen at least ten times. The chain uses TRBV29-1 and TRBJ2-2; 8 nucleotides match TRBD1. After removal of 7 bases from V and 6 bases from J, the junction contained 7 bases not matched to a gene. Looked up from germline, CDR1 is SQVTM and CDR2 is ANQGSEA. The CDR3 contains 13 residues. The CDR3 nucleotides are TGCAGCGGAGGACAGGGCCCGGCCGGGGAGCTGTTTTTT. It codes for CSGGQGPAGELFF.

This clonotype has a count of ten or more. CDR3 region: CASRRLEAGTEAFF. In nucleotides, the CDR3 is TGTGCCAGCAGACGGCTAGAGGCTGGCACTGAAGCTTTCTTT. The chain joins TRBV12-3 or TRBV12-4 to TRBJ1-1; D gene unclear. V was shortened by 6 bases and J by 4 bases, with 15 bases between the two germline ends. The CDR3 loop spans 14 amino acids.

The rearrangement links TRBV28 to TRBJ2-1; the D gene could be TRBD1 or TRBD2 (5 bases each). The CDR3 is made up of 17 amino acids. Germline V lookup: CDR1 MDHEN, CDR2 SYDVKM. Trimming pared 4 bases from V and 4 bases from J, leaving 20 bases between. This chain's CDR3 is CASSSPYRDREYNEQFF. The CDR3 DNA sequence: TGTGCCAGCAGTTCCCCCTACCGGGACCGAGAATACAATGAGCAGTTCTTC. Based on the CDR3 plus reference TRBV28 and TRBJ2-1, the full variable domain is DVKVTQSSRYLVKRTGEKVFLECVQDMDHENMFWYRQDPGLGLRLIYFSYDVKMKEKGDIPEGYSVSREKKERFSLILESASTNQTSMYLCASSSPYRDREYNEQFFGPGTRLTVL.

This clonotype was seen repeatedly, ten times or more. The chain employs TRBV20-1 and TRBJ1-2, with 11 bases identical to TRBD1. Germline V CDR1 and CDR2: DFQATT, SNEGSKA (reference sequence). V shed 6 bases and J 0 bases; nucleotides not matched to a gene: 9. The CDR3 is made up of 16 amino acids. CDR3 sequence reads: CSARQDRGRPNYGYTF. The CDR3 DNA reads TGCAGTGCCCGACAGGACAGGGGGCGTCCTAACTATGGCTACACCTTC.

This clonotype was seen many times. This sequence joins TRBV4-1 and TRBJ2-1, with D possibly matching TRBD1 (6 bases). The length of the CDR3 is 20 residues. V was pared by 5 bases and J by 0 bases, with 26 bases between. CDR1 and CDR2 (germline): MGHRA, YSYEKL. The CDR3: CASSKTGRVLWGSSYNEQFF. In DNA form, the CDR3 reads TGCGCCAGCAGCAAAACAGGGCGCGTACTATGGGGGAGCTCCTACAATGAGCAGTTCTTC.

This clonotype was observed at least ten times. The CDR3 region has the DNA TGTGCCAGCAGTTACCGAATTGACGCGGGGGGGTACAATGAGCAGTTCTTC. This codes for CASSYRIDAGGYNEQFF. V and J are TRBV6-2 or TRBV6-3 and TRBJ2-1; 9 bases line up with TRBD2. J gave up 4 bases and V 2 bases, and 9 bases lay outside the gene matches. Germline values: CDR1 MNHEY, CDR2 SVGEGT. The CDR3 consists of 17 residues.

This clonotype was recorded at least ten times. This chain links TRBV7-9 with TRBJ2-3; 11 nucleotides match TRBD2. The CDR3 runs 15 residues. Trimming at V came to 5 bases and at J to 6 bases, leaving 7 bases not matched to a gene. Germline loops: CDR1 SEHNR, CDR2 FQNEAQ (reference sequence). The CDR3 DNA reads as TGTGCCAGCAGCCCTACTAGCGGGAGCGGGGATACGCAGTATTTT. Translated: CASSPTSGSGDTQYF.

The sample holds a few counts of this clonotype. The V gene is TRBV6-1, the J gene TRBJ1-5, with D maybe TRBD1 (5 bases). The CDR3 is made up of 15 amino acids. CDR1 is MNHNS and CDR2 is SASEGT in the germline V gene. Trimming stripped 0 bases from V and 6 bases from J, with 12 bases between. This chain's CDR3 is CASSEASGSSQPQHF. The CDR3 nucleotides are TGTGCCAGCAGTGAAGCGTCAGGGTCGTCTCAGCCCCAGCATTTT.

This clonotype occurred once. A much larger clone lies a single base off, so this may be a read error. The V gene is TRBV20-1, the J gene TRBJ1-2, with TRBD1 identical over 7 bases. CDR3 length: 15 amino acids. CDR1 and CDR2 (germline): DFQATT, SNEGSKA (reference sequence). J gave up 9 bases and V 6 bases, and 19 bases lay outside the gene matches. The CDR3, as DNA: TGCAGTGCCCCGACAGGGACGGAAGATCCTTATAGCTACACCTTC. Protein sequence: CSAPTGTEDPYSYTF.

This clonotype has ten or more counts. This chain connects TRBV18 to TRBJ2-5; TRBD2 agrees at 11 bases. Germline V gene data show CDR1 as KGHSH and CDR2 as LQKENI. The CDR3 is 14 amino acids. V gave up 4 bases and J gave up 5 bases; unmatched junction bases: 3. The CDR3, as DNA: TGTGCCAGCTCACAACTAGCGGGAGAGGAGACCCAGTACTTC. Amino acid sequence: CASSQLAGEETQYF.

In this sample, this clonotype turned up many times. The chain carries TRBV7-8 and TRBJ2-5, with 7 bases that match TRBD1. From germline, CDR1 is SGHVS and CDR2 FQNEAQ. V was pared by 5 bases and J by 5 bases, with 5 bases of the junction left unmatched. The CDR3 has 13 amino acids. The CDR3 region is CASSQDRVETQYF. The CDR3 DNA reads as TGTGCCAGCAGCCAAGACAGGGTGGAGACCCAGTACTTC.